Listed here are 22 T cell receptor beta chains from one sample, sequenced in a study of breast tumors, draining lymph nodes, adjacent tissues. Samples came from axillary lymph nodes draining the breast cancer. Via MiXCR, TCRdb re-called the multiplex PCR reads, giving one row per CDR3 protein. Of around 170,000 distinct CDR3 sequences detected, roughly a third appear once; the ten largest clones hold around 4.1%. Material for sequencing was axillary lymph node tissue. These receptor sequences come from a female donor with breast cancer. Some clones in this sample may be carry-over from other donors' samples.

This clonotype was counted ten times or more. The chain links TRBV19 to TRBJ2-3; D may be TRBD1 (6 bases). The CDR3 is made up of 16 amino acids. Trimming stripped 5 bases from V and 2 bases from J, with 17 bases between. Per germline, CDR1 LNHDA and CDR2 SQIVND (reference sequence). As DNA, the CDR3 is TGTGCCAGTAGTCCCCCCGTGGGACATCTCACAGATACGCAGTATTTT. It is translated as CASSPPVGHLTDTQYF.

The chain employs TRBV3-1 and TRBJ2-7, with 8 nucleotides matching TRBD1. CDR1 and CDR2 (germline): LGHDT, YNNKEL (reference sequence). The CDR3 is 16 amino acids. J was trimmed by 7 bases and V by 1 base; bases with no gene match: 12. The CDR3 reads CASSQGQGQGAGEQYF. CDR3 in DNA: TGTGCCAGCAGCCAAGGACAGGGGCAAGGTGCCGGGGAGCAGTACTTC.

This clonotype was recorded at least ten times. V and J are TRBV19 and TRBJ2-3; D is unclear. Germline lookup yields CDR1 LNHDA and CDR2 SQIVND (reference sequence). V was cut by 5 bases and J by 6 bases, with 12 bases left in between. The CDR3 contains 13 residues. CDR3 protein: CASSLGLSDTQYF. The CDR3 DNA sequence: TGTGCCAGTAGTCTCGGCCTTAGTGATACGCAGTATTTT. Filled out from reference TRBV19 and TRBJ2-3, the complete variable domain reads DGGITQSPKYLFRKEGQNVTLSCEQNLNHDAMYWYRQDPGQGLRLIYYSQIVNDFQKGDIAEGYSVSREKKESFPLTVTSAQKNPTAFYLCASSLGLSDTQYFGPGTRLTVL.

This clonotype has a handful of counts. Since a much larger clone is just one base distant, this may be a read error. The CDR3 DNA reads TGTGCCAGCAGTCTAGCGGGGGCCACGAACGCCGGGGAGCTGTTTTTT. Amino acid sequence: CASSLAGATNAGELFF. The V gene is TRBV6-4, the J gene TRBJ2-2, with TRBD2 matching over 10 bases. CDR1 MRHNA and CDR2 SNTAGT come from the germline V gene. CDR3 length equals 16 residues.

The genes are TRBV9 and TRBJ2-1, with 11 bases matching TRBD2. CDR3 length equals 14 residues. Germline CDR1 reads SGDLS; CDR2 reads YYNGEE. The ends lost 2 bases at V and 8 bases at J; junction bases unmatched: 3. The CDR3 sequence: CASSVSGGADEQFF. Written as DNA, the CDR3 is TGTGCCAGCAGCGTTAGCGGGGGGGCAGATGAGCAGTTCTTC.

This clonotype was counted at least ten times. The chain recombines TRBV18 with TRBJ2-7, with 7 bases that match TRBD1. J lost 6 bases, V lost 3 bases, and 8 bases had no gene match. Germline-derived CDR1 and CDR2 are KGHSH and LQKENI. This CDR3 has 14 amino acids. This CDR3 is CASSPVTGRPEQYF. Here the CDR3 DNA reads TGTGCCAGCTCACCCGTGACAGGGCGCCCCGAGCAGTACTTC.

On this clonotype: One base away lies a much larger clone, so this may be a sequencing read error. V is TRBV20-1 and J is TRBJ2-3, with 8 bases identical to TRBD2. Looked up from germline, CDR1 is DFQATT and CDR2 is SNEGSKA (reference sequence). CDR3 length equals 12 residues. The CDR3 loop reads CSATSATDTPYF. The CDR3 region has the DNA TGCAGTGCGACTAGCGCCACAGATACGCCGTATTTT.

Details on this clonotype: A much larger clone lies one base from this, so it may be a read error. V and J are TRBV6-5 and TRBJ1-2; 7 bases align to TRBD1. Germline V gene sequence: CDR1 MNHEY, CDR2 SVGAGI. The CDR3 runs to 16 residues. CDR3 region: CASSHSPTGPNYGYTF. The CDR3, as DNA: TGTGCCAGCAGTCACTCACCGACAGGGCCGAACTATGGCTACACCTTC.

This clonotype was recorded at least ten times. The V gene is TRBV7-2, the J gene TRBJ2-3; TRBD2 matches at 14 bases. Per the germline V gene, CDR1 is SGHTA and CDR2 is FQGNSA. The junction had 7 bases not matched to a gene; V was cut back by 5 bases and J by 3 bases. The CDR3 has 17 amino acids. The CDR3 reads CASSPRLAGGVTDTQYF. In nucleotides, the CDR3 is TGTGCCAGCAGCCCCAGACTAGCGGGAGGGGTGACAGATACGCAGTATTTT.

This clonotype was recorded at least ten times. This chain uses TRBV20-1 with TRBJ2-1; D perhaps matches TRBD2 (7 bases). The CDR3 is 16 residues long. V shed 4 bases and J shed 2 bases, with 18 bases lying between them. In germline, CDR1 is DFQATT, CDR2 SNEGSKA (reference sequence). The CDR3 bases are TGCAGTGCTATCCCAGGTCGGGGGGCCACCTACAATGAGCAGTTCTTC. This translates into CSAIPGRGATYNEQFF.

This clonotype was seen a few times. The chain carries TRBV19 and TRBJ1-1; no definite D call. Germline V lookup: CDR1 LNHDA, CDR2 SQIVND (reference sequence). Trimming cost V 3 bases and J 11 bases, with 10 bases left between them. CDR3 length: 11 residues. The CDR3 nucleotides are TGTGCCAGTAGTATGACTGGGTCGGCTTTCTTT. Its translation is CASSMTGSAFF.

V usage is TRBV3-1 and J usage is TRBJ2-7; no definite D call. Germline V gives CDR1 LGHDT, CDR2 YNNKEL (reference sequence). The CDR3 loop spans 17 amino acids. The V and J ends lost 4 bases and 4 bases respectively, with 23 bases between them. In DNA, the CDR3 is TGTGCCAGCAGCCCCCAACACGCCTCCACGAACAGATACGAGCAGTACTTC. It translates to CASSPQHASTNRYEQYF.

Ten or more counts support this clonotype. CDR3 DNA sequence: TGCGCCAGCAAAATCCACCAGGGGTACTATGGCTACACCTTC. This gives the protein CASKIHQGYYGYTF. The rearrangement joins TRBV5-1 to TRBJ1-2, with D tentatively TRBD1 (6 bases). Trimming took 6 bases from V and 3 from J, leaving 15 bases between them. Germline-derived CDR1 and CDR2 are SGHRS and YFSETQ. CDR3 length: 14 residues.

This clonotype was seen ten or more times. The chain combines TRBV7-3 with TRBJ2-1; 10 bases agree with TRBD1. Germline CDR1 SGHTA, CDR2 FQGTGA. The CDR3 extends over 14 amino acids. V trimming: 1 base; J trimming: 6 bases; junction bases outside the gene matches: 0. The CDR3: CASSLRDRGNEQFF. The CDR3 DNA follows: TGTGCCAGCAGCTTAAGGGACAGGGGCAATGAGCAGTTCTTC.

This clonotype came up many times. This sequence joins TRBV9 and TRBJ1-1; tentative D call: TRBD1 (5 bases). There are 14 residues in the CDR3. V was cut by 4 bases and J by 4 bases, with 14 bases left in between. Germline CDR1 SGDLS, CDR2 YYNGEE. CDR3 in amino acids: CASSFEGFSTEAFF. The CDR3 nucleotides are TGTGCCAGCAGCTTCGAGGGGTTTTCCACTGAAGCTTTCTTT.

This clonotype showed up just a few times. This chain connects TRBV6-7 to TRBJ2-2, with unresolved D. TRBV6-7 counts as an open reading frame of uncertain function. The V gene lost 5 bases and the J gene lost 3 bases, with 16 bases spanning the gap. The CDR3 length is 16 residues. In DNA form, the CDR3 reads TGTGCCAGCAGTCACCCGATAGTTCCTGACACCGGGGAGCTGTTTTTT. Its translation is CASSHPIVPDTGELFF.

Here the CDR3 reads CASSLGGYQPQHF. CDR3 DNA: TGTGCCAGCAGTTTGGGCGGTTATCAGCCCCAGCATTTT. The chain has TRBV27 and TRBJ1-5; D remains ambiguous. V was cut by 3 bases and J by 5 bases, with 8 bases left in between. CDR3 length equals 13 residues. Germline assignment: CDR1 MNHEY and CDR2 SMNVEV (reference sequence).

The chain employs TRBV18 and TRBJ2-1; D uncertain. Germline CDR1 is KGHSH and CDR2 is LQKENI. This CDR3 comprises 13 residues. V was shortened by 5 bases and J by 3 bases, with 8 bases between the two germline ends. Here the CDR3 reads CASSADLYNEQFF. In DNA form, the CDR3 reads TGTGCCAGCTCAGCCGATCTCTACAATGAGCAGTTCTTC. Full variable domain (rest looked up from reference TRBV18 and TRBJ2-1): NAGVMQNPRHLVRRRGQEARLRCSPMKGHSHVYWYRQLPEEGLKFMVYLQKENIIDESGMPKERFSAEFPKEGPSILRIQQVVRGDSAAYFCASSADLYNEQFFGPGTRLTVL.

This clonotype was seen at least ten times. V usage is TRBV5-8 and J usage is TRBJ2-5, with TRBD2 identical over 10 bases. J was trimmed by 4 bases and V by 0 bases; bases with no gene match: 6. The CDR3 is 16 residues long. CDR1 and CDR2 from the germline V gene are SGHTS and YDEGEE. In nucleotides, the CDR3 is TGTGCCAGCAGCTTGGCCCTACTAGCGGGGCTAGAGACCCAGTACTTC. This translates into CASSLALLAGLETQYF.

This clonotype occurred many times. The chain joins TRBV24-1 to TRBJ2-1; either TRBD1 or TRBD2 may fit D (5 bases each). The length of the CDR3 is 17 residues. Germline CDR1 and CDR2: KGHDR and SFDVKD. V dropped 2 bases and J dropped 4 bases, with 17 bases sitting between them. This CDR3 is CATSDSGTAGIYNEQFF. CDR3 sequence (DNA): TGTGCCACCAGTGATTCCGGGACGGCTGGAATATACAATGAGCAGTTCTTC.

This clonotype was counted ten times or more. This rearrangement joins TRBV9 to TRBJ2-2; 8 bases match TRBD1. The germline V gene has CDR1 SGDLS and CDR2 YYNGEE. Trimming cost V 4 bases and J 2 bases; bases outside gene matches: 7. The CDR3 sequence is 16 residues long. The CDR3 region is CASSSRTGINTGELFF. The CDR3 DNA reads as TGTGCCAGCAGCTCCCGGACAGGGATTAACACCGGGGAGCTGTTTTTT.

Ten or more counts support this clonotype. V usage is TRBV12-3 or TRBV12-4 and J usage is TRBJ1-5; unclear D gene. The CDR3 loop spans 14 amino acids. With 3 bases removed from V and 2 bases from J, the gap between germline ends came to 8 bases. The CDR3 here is CASSLDGGNQPQHF. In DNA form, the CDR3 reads TGTGCCAGCAGTTTGGATGGTGGCAATCAGCCCCAGCATTTT.